This T cell receptor (beta chain) comes out of a study of lymphopenia after photon versus proton radiotherapy. Germline CDR1 and CDR2: SGHAT and FQNNGV. The trim removed 2 bases at V and 4 bases at J, leaving 5 bases unmatched. The CDR3 covers 15 residues. The repertoire was sequenced with immunoSEQ multiplex PCR; TCRdb's copy has only in-frame clones and lacks some. The sample shows about 26,000 clones, roughly four fifths of them seen only once. The material sequenced was peripheral blood, taken from a patient treated with photon-based radiotherapy. This TCR came from a woman between 45 and 60 years old with pancreatic cancer. The rearrangement links TRBV11-2 to TRBJ2-1, with 7 bases lining up with TRBD1. In DNA form, the CDR3 reads TGTGCCAGCAGCTTAAGACAGGGATCTTACAATGAGCAGTTCTTC. Protein sequence: CASSLRQGSYNEQFF.